Shown below are 29 T cell receptor beta chains from a single sample sequenced in a study of T cell repertoires in cytomegalovirus infection (dated by TCRdb to between 2018 and 2020). The treatment or condition label, as the study defines it: in vitro stimulation with specific CMV peptide epitopes to enrich CMV-specific T cells. The antigens of these receptors remain unknown. Reads for this sample came from an Illumina HiSeq 1500. TCRdb passed the public sequencing reads through fastp at Q25 and MiXCR, retaining productive beta sequences. Each entry is one CDR3 protein sequence, shown with its most common DNA and genes. This sample gives 800,000 to 950,000 distinct CDR3 sequences in total; 32% of them show up just once. The top ten constitute roughly an eighth of the sample. Sequences were derived from cultured CD8+ T cells from PBMCs, sampled from culture after CMV antigen stimulation. The origin of the receptors is a human donor in good health (CMV status not recorded). Some clones in this sample may be carry-over from other donors' samples.

This chain connects TRBV4-1 to TRBJ1-1, with D perhaps matching TRBD1 (6 bases). Germline lookup yields CDR1 MGHRA and CDR2 YSYEKL. The CDR3 is 14 amino acids. The V and J ends lost 4 bases and 5 bases respectively, with 14 bases between them. As DNA, the CDR3 is TGCGCCAGCAGCCCACCCCAGGGGTGGACTGAAGCTTTCTTT. Its translation: CASSPPQGWTEAFF.

The table lists this clonotype with a few counts. The rearrangement links TRBV7-6 to TRBJ1-1; unclear D gene. The CDR3 length is 13 residues. Germline CDR1 reads SGHVS; CDR2 reads FNYEAQ. V was clipped by 6 bases and J by 5 bases, with 13 bases between them. CDR3 sequence reads: CASSLPRGTEAFF. The DNA for the CDR3 is TGTGCCAGCAGTCTCCCGCGGGGAACTGAAGCTTTCTTT.

In its sample, this clonotype was seen many times. This rearrangement joins TRBV27 to TRBJ1-5; TRBD1 aligns across 8 bases. CDR1 and CDR2 (germline): MNHEY, SMNVEV (reference sequence). This CDR3 is built from 13 residues. V shed 4 bases and J 4 bases; nucleotides not matched to a gene: 0. This CDR3 is CASSWTGNQPQHF. The CDR3 bases are TGTGCCAGCAGTTGGACAGGGAATCAGCCCCAGCATTTT.

This rearrangement joins TRBV3-1 to TRBJ1-5; D is unclear. The germline gives CDR1 LGHDT, CDR2 YNNKEL (reference sequence). The CDR3 is made up of 12 amino acids. Trimming shortened V by 2 bases and J by 4 bases, and 3 bases separated the two germline ends. The CDR3 is CASSQQNQPQHF. CDR3 bases: TGTGCCAGCAGCCAACAAAATCAGCCCCAGCATTTT. Looking up the rest from reference TRBV3-1 and TRBJ1-5 gives the full variable domain: DTAVSQTPKYLVTQMGNDKSIKCEQNLGHDTMYWYKQDSKKFLKIMFSYNNKELIINETVPNRFSPKSPDKAHLNLHINSLELGDSAVYFCASSQQNQPQHFGDGTRLSIL.

As concerns this clonotype: An end of the junction differs from the germline gene, which may be a read error. V usage is TRBV5-1 and J usage is TRBJ1-1; maybe TRBD1 (5 bases). The CDR3 has 13 amino acids. The germline V gene has CDR1 SGHRS and CDR2 YFSETQ. CDR3 residues: CASRLEGTTEAFF. CDR3 nucleotides: TGCGCCAGCAGATTGGAAGGGACCACTGAAGCTTTCTTT.

The chain combines TRBV12-3 or TRBV12-4 with TRBJ2-7; 7 positions agree with TRBD2. The CDR3 length is 15 residues. With V trimmed by 1 base and J by 0 bases, 3 bases remained unmatched. In nucleotides, the CDR3 is TGTGCCAGCAGTTTAGGGGAGGGGTACTCCTACGAGCAGTACTTC. Translation gives CASSLGEGYSYEQYF.

This chain joins TRBV7-2 and TRBJ2-5; D not certain. Deletions cut 4 bases from V and 4 bases from J, with 7 bases between. Per the germline V gene, CDR1 is SGHTA and CDR2 is FQGNSA. The CDR3 has 12 amino acids. The CDR3 loop is CASSYYLETQYF. As DNA, the CDR3 is TGTGCCAGCAGCTACTACCTAGAGACCCAGTACTTC.

J is TRBJ2-7 and V is TRBV5-4; D perhaps matches TRBD1 (6 bases). CDR3 length: 15 residues. From germline, CDR1 is SGHNT and CDR2 YYREEE (reference sequence). The ends were cut back, 0 bases at V and 2 bases at J, with 12 bases in the middle. CDR3 DNA sequence: TGTGCCAGCAGCTTGGGACACAGGGAACCCTACGAGCAGTACTTC. Amino acid sequence: CASSLGHREPYEQYF.

The chain joins TRBV6-1 to TRBJ2-2; 7 bases line up with TRBD1. CDR1 and CDR2 from the germline V gene are MNHNS and SASEGT. V lost 6 bases and J lost 4; bases outside the gene matches: 11. The CDR3 is 16 residues long. The CDR3 DNA reads TGTGCCAGCAGACAAGCGAAAGGGGGCTTCACCGGGGAGCTGTTTTTT. This codes for CASRQAKGGFTGELFF.

The V gene is TRBV11-2, the J gene TRBJ1-1; no definite D call. CDR3 length equals 13 residues. The germline CDR1 and CDR2 sequences are SGHAT and FQNNGV. Trimming cost V 5 bases and J 6 bases, with 13 bases left between them. This CDR3 is CASSLKGRPEAFF. The CDR3 DNA sequence: TGTGCCAGCAGCCTCAAAGGGAGACCTGAAGCTTTCTTT.

This clonotype came up many times. This sequence joins TRBV11-2 and TRBJ2-5; tentative D call: TRBD2 (6 bases). Trimming removed 4 bases from V and 7 bases from J, with 16 bases in between. This CDR3 has 14 residues. Germline V gene data show CDR1 as SGHAT and CDR2 as FQNNGV. CDR3 sequence (DNA): TGTGCCAGCAGCTCTTCACCGACTAGTGGGACCCAGTACTTC. Translated: CASSSSPTSGTQYF.

V and J are TRBV7-8 and TRBJ2-7, with 9 bases that match TRBD1. The V gene end was trimmed by 4 bases and the J gene end by 3 bases; junction bases not matched to a gene: 7. The germline gives CDR1 SGHVS, CDR2 FQNEAQ. This CDR3 contains 15 residues. The chain's CDR3 is CASSSHGTGFYEQYF. In DNA form, the CDR3 reads TGTGCCAGCAGCTCACACGGGACAGGGTTCTACGAGCAGTACTTC.

This clonotype turned up a few times. Here the CDR3 DNA reads TGTGCCAGCAGTGAGGCAGGGGGTAGGACTGAAGCTTTCTTT. This sequence encodes CASSEAGGRTEAFF. The V gene is TRBV6-1, the J gene TRBJ1-1, with TRBD1 matching 7 bases. V lost 3 bases, J lost 5 bases, and 6 bases stayed unmatched. The CDR3 has 14 residues. The germline V gene encodes CDR1 MNHNS and CDR2 SASEGT.

This clonotype turned up a few times. The chain combines TRBV11-1 with TRBJ2-5; possible D gene TRBD1, 5 bases. Germline values: CDR1 SGHAT, CDR2 FQDESV (reference sequence). The CDR3 extends over 14 amino acids. Trimming removed 2 bases from V and 2 bases from J, with 9 bases in between. The CDR3: CASSLRTGQETQYF. In DNA, the CDR3 is TGTGCCAGCAGCTTAAGAACAGGTCAAGAGACCCAGTACTTC.

V usage is TRBV7-9 and J usage is TRBJ2-7; tentative D call: TRBD1 (6 bases). Germline CDR1 and CDR2: SEHNR and FQNEAQ (reference sequence). Trimming stripped 0 bases from V and 5 bases from J, with 17 bases between. This CDR3 contains 16 residues. As DNA, the CDR3 is TGTGCCAGCAGCTTAGCGGGGGCAGGGGAAATCCACGAGCAGTACTTC. It encodes CASSLAGAGEIHEQYF.

In its sample, this clonotype was seen a few times. This CDR3 is CASSPGTGLSTDTQYF. The DNA for the CDR3 is TGTGCCAGCAGTCCCGGGACAGGGCTTAGCACAGATACGCAGTATTTT. The gene calls are TRBV6-5 and TRBJ2-3, with 9 positions matching TRBD1. Germline loops: CDR1 MNHEY, CDR2 SVGAGI. V shed 5 bases and J 0 bases; nucleotides not matched to a gene: 6. The CDR3 is made up of 16 amino acids.

This clonotype appeared a few times. The J gene is TRBJ2-3, the V gene TRBV4-1; possibly TRBD2 for D (6 bases). There are 16 residues in the CDR3. Germline values: CDR1 MGHRA, CDR2 YSYEKL. V lost 0 bases, J lost 1 base, and 11 bases lay in between. As DNA, the CDR3 is TGCGCCAGCAGCCAAGAATCCGGGGGACGCACAGATACGCAGTATTTT. Translation: CASSQESGGRTDTQYF.

The chain uses TRBV27 and TRBJ2-1, with 10 positions matching TRBD1. This CDR3 is built from 16 residues. CDR1 MNHEY and CDR2 SMNVEV come from the germline V gene (reference sequence). Trimming at V came to 4 bases and at J to 6 bases, leaving 9 bases not matched to a gene. The CDR3 DNA is TGTGCCAGCAGTTCCCGACAGGGGGCGCCGGGCAATGAGCAGTTCTTC. Translated, it gives CASSSRQGAPGNEQFF.

This clonotype was detected only a few times. The V call is TRBV10-1, the J call TRBJ2-7, with 8 bases lining up with TRBD1. The CDR3 is made up of 12 amino acids. J was trimmed by 7 bases and V by 6 bases; bases with no gene match: 5. Looked up from germline, CDR1 is WNHNN and CDR2 is SYGVQD (reference sequence). In DNA, the CDR3 is TGCGCCAGCAGCGCAGGGGGCAGTGAGCAGTACTTC. Translation: CASSAGGSEQYF.

This chain links TRBV5-5 with TRBJ1-5, with D possibly being TRBD1 (6 bases). Germline CDR1 is SGHKS and CDR2 is YYEKEE (reference sequence). CDR3 length: 15 residues. The V gene lost 4 bases and the J gene lost 5 bases, with 16 bases spanning the gap. CDR3 in amino acids: CASSLGPEGDQPQHF. DNA of the CDR3: TGTGCCAGCAGCCTCGGACCCGAGGGGGATCAGCCCCAGCATTTT. Supplemented by reference TRBV5-5 and TRBJ1-5, the full variable domain reads DAGVTQSPTHLIKTRGQQVTLRCSPISGHKSVSWYQQVLGQGPQFIFQYYEKEERGRGNFPDRFSARQFPNYSSELNVNALLLGDSALYLCASSLGPEGDQPQHFGDGTRLSIL.

This clonotype was observed a handful of times. The rearrangement uses TRBV19 and TRBJ2-1, with 12 nucleotides matching TRBD1. Germline V gene lookup returns CDR1 LNHDA and CDR2 SQIVND (reference sequence). The CDR3 contains 15 residues. The junction had 8 bases not matched to a gene; V was cut back by 6 bases and J by 8 bases. CDR3 DNA sequence: TGTGCCAGTAGATTGGGACAGGGGGCAACCGATGAGCAGTTCTTC. Its translation is CASRLGQGATDEQFF.

V is TRBV28 and J is TRBJ2-7; D unresolved. The ends were cut back, 6 bases at V and 0 bases at J, with 15 bases in the middle. This CDR3 comprises 15 residues. Germline CDR1 reads MDHEN; CDR2 reads SYDVKM. In DNA, the CDR3 is TGTGCCAGCAGCCCCAGGCTCGTGAGCTCCTACGAGCAGTACGTC. It specifies CASSPRLVSSYEQYV.

The CDR3 protein is CASSPADTIYF. The CDR3 DNA follows: TGTGCCAGCAGCCCTGCGGACACCATATATTTT. V usage is TRBV12-3 or TRBV12-4 and J usage is TRBJ1-3; D ambiguous. With 6 bases removed from V and 8 bases from J, the gap between germline ends came to 8 bases. The CDR3 runs to 11 residues.

The CDR3 spells CASSATASGANVLTF. In DNA form, the CDR3 reads TGTGCCAGTAGTGCGACAGCTTCTGGGGCCAACGTCCTGACTTTC. The chain is built from TRBV19 and TRBJ2-6; D might be TRBD1 (5 bases). The CDR3 runs to 15 residues. Germline V lookup: CDR1 LNHDA, CDR2 SQIVND (reference sequence). V was trimmed by 5 bases and J by 1 base, leaving 9 bases between them.

The sample holds many counts of this clonotype. The chain carries TRBV7-9 and TRBJ1-3; D gene ambiguous. The CDR3 extends over 14 amino acids. CDR1 is SEHNR and CDR2 is FQNEAQ in the germline V gene (reference sequence). Trimming removed 5 bases at V and 1 base at J, with 9 bases between. The CDR3 reads CASSRVLSGNTIYF. The CDR3 DNA follows: TGTGCCAGCAGCCGAGTCTTGTCTGGAAACACCATATATTTT.

The chain combines TRBV7-8 with TRBJ2-3, with 7 bases aligning to TRBD2. V was pared by 10 bases and J by 3 bases, with 13 bases of the junction left unmatched. CDR3 length: 15 amino acids. Germline assignment: CDR1 SGHVS and CDR2 FQNEAQ. For the CDR3, the DNA is TGTGCCAACTTCCCCTTTGGGGGGGGTACAGATACGCAGTATTTT. Encoded protein: CANFPFGGGTDTQYF. Combining the CDR3 with reference TRBV7-8 and TRBJ2-3 gives the whole variable domain GAGVSQSPRYKVAKRGQDVALRCDPISGHVSLFWYQQALGQGPEFLTYFQNEAQLDKSGLPSDRFFAERPEGSVSTLKIQRTQQEDSAVYLCANFPFGGGTDTQYFGPGTRLTVL.

The chain carries TRBV6-2 or TRBV6-3 and TRBJ2-7, with 7 bases fitting TRBD1. The CDR3 is made up of 19 amino acids. Germline CDR1 reads MNHEY; CDR2 reads SVGEGT. With 2 bases clipped from V and 4 bases from J, the junction kept 20 bases outside the gene matches. The CDR3 is CASSYLQHPGQVASYEQYF. The CDR3 bases are TGTGCCAGCAGTTACCTGCAACATCCTGGACAGGTTGCAAGTTACGAGCAGTACTTC.

The rearrangement joins TRBV6-1 to TRBJ2-2, with 8 bases lining up with TRBD1. The V and J ends lost 4 bases and 0 bases, in that order; junction bases with no gene match: 7. The CDR3 runs 17 residues. The germline CDR1 and CDR2 sequences are MNHNS and SASEGT. CDR3 in amino acids: CASSGPQGAANTGELFF. For the CDR3, the DNA is TGTGCCAGCAGTGGGCCCCAGGGGGCTGCGAACACCGGGGAGCTGTTTTTT.

V gene TRBV15 combines with J gene TRBJ2-1; 8 nucleotides line up with TRBD2. CDR3 length: 13 amino acids. Per the germline V gene, CDR1 is LNHNV and CDR2 is YYDKDF (reference sequence). V lost 2 bases and J lost 7; bases outside the gene matches: 1. The CDR3 DNA is TGTGCCACCAGCAGACGGGGGGGTAATGAGCAGTTCTTC. Encoded protein: CATSRRGGNEQFF. The entire variable domain, with the rest obtained from reference TRBV15 and TRBJ2-1, is as follows: DAMVIQNPRYQVTQFGKPVTLSCSQTLNHNVMYWYQQKSSQAPKLLFHYYDKDFNNEADTPDNFQSRRPNTSFCFLDIRSPGLGDTAMYLCATSRRGGNEQFFGPGTRLTVL.